This T cell receptor beta chain was identified in a study of lymphopenia after photon versus proton radiotherapy. The table came from immunoSEQ multiplex PCR; TCRdb's copy has only in-frame clones and leaves some out. The sample lists 150,000 to 200,000 clones; roughly nine tenths were seen once. The V end was cut by 3 bases, the J end by 2 bases, with 8 bases between. The CDR3 runs 13 residues. Germline V gene sequence: CDR1 MNHEY, CDR2 SMNVEV (reference sequence). As regards this clone: Its cognate antigen is unknown.

Study-wide results and caveats: Under photons, naive T cells and diversity fell while effector/memory populations rose. Larger post-nadir TCR diversity loss correlated inversely with survival in deceased patients. Oligoclonal CD8+ Temra expansion after nadir drove photon patients' diversity drop.

The chain couples TRBV27 to TRBJ2-7; no clear D gene. The receptor comes from a man over 45 with gastric cancer. The material sequenced was peripheral blood, taken from a patient treated with photon-based radiotherapy. The CDR3 is CASSFGATYEQYF. The CDR3 region has the DNA TGTGCCAGCAGTTTCGGCGCCACCTACGAGCAGTACTTC.